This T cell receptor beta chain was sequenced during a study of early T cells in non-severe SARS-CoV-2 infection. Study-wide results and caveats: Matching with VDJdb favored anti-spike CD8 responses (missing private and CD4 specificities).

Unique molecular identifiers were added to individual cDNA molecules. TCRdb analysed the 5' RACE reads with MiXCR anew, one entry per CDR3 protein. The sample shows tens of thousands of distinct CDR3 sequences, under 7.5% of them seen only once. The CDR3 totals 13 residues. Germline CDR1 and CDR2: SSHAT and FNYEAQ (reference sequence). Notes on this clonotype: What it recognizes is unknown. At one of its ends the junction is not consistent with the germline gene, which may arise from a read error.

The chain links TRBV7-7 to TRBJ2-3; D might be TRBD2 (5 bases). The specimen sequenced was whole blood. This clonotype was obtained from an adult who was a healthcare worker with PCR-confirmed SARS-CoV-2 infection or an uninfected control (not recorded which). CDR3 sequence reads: CASSSEETDTQYF. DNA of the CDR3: TGTGCTAGCAGCTCGGAGGAGACAGATACGCAGTATTTT. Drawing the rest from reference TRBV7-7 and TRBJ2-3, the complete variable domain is GAGVSQSPRYKVTKRGQDVTLRCDPISSHATLYWYQQALGQGPEFLTYFNYEAQPDKSGLPSDRFSAERPEGSISTLTIQRTEQRDSAMYRCASSSEETDTQYFGPGTRLTVL.